These 22 T cell receptor beta chains were all obtained from the same sample, sequenced in a study of T cell changes during pregnancy in multiple sclerosis. Produced via immunoSEQ multiplex PCR; TCRdb's table is partial and in-frame only. The table includes 35,000 or so clones, roughly 93% detected once. The sequences come from CD4+ T cells from peripheral blood mononuclear cells, collected in the first trimester of pregnancy. The receptors were gathered from a female donor with multiple sclerosis, enrolled in a pregnancy study.

The chain has TRBV19 and TRBJ2-1; 10 bases are a match to TRBD1. The length of the CDR3 is 14 residues. From germline, CDR1 is LNHDA and CDR2 SQIVND (reference sequence). V lost 8 bases and J lost 8; bases outside the gene matches: 9. CDR3 loop: CASARQGAGYEQFF. The CDR3 DNA is TGTGCCAGTGCTAGACAGGGGGCAGGCTATGAGCAGTTCTTC.

This chain joins TRBV5-1 and TRBJ1-4; D is perhaps TRBD1 (6 bases). The germline V and J ends were trimmed by 1 base and 5 bases, with 6 bases remaining between them. This CDR3 spans 13 amino acids. Germline CDR1 SGHRS, CDR2 YFSETQ. The CDR3 region is CASSLQGNEKLFF. DNA of the CDR3: TGCGCCAGCAGCTTGCAGGGGAATGAAAAACTGTTTTTT.

J is TRBJ2-1 and V is TRBV28; 8 bases line up with TRBD2. V lost 5 bases, J lost 9 bases, and 15 bases stayed unmatched. CDR1 MDHEN and CDR2 SYDVKM come from the germline V gene. This CDR3 region has 16 residues. The DNA for the CDR3 is TGTGCCAGCAGTCTCCCGGGAGCGGGAGAGAGGGTTGAGCAGTTCTTC. Translated: CASSLPGAGERVEQFF.

A note on this clone: The junction and the germline gene differ at one end; a read error may be behind it. The CDR3 spells CASSPAGLRGDF. CDR3 DNA sequence: TGTGCCAGCAGTCCAGCAGGACTCCGGGGGGACTTC. V usage is TRBV27 and J usage is TRBJ2-4; 7 nucleotides agree with TRBD2. Germline loops: CDR1 MNHEY, CDR2 SMNVEV (reference sequence). This CDR3 comprises 12 residues.

V usage is TRBV9 and J usage is TRBJ1-3; 10 positions match TRBD1. In germline, CDR1 is SGDLS, CDR2 YYNGEE. The CDR3 runs to 16 residues. V lost 3 bases to trimming and J lost 2 bases; unmatched junction nucleotides: 5. CDR3 DNA sequence: TGTGCCAGCAGCGAGGGACAGGGGATTACTGGAAACACCATATATTTT. Translating gives CASSEGQGITGNTIYF.

The rearrangement uses TRBV19 and TRBJ1-5; 8 positions match TRBD1. The CDR3 covers 16 residues. Trimming at V came to 1 base and at J to 5 bases, leaving 7 bases not matched to a gene. Germline loops: CDR1 LNHDA, CDR2 SQIVND (reference sequence). This chain's CDR3 is CASSIAKTGEYQPQHF. The CDR3 DNA is TGTGCCAGTAGTATAGCCAAGACAGGGGAATATCAGCCCCAGCATTTT.

The chain couples TRBV9 to TRBJ2-5, with a tentative D call TRBD2 (6 bases). The CDR3 length is 17 residues. The germline CDR1 and CDR2 sequences are SGDLS and YYNGEE. V shed 0 bases and J shed 0 bases, with 15 bases lying between them. The CDR3 coding sequence is TGTGCCAGCAGCGTAGGGCTAGCGTTATCGTACCAAGAGACCCAGTACTTC. It is translated as CASSVGLALSYQETQYF.

The chain joins TRBV6-4 to TRBJ1-1; possibly TRBD1 for D (6 bases). The CDR3 spans 14 residues. The ends were cut back, 4 bases at V and 5 bases at J, with 14 bases in the middle. The germline V gene encodes CDR1 MRHNA and CDR2 SNTAGT. CDR3 loop: CASSATGWVTEAFF. Here the CDR3 DNA reads TGTGCCAGCAGTGCAACAGGGTGGGTTACTGAAGCTTTCTTT.

This clone was detected only a few times. V and J are TRBV2 and TRBJ1-5, with a possible D match to TRBD1 (5 bases). Looked up from germline, CDR1 is SNHLY and CDR2 is FYNNEI. The CDR3 length is 14 residues. Trimming shortened V by 8 bases and J by 1 base, and 12 bases separated the two germline ends. The CDR3 nucleotides read TGTGCCAGCCGGACCCGACAGAGCAATCAGCCCCAGCATTTT. Translating gives CASRTRQSNQPQHF.

The CDR3 DNA is TGTGCCAGCAGCTTTAGTTTAAGTAGTCCAGGGGCACCCTACGAGCAGTACTTC. Translating gives CASSFSLSSPGAPYEQYF. V gene TRBV7-9 combines with J gene TRBJ2-7, with D possibly matching TRBD1 (6 bases). The CDR3 extends over 18 amino acids. The V end lost 3 bases, the J end lost 2 bases, and 23 bases lay between the germline ends. Looked up from germline, CDR1 is SEHNR and CDR2 is FQNEAQ (reference sequence).

The rearrangement uses TRBV7-3 and TRBJ2-1; TRBD2 might be the D (5 bases). V was cut by 1 base and J by 2 bases, with 12 bases left in between. CDR1 SGHTA and CDR2 FQGTGA come from the germline V gene. The CDR3 is 16 residues long. The DNA for the CDR3 is TGTGCCAGCAGCTTAATTCCGGGGTCGACCTACAATGAGCAGTTCTTC. Its translation: CASSLIPGSTYNEQFF.

This rearrangement joins TRBV7-2 to TRBJ1-1; perhaps TRBD1 as D (6 bases). Germline-derived CDR1 and CDR2 are SGHTA and FQGNSA. The CDR3 runs to 13 residues. The V and J ends lost 2 bases and 7 bases respectively, with 11 bases between them. In nucleotides, the CDR3 is TGTGCCAGCAGCTTACAGGGGCCGCTTGAAGCTTTCTTT. This sequence encodes CASSLQGPLEAFF.

V usage is TRBV19 and J usage is TRBJ2-1; 8 bases are shared with TRBD2. The V gene's germline CDR1 is LNHDA and CDR2 SQIVND (reference sequence). The CDR3 loop spans 16 amino acids. With 3 bases clipped from V and 1 base from J, the junction kept 5 bases outside the gene matches. The CDR3 protein is CASSIRGGRSYNEQFF. CDR3 DNA: TGTGCCAGTAGTATTCGGGGGGGAAGATCCTACAATGAGCAGTTCTTC.

The V and J genes are TRBV11-2 and TRBJ2-5; D is undetermined. Germline CDR1 is SGHAT and CDR2 is FQNNGV. Trimming pared 1 base from V and 10 bases from J, leaving 16 bases between. CDR3 length: 14 residues. The CDR3 loop is CASSLARLPTSQYF. DNA for the CDR3: TGTGCCAGCAGCTTAGCGAGACTTCCTACGAGCCAGTACTTC.

The rearrangement uses TRBV18 and TRBJ2-3, with 9 bases lining up with TRBD2. This CDR3 region has 16 residues. The germline V gene has CDR1 KGHSH and CDR2 LQKENI. V lost 2 bases to trimming and J lost 4 bases; unmatched junction nucleotides: 7. CDR3 DNA: TGTGCCAGCTCACCAGGAGTAGCGGGAGCGGCAGATACGCAGTATTTT. It specifies CASSPGVAGAADTQYF.

This clone was found once. J is TRBJ1-6 and V is TRBV6-6; D is ambiguous. The CDR3 has 15 residues. Germline lookup yields CDR1 MNHNY and CDR2 SVGAGI (reference sequence). Trimming left V 5 bases short and J 4 bases short, with 12 bases between. The DNA of the CDR3 is TGTGCCAGCAGTGTTGCCGACATATATAATTCACCCCTCCACTTT. It translates to CASSVADIYNSPLHF.

The V call is TRBV4-2, the J call TRBJ2-1, with D perhaps TRBD2 (7 bases). The CDR3 is made up of 16 amino acids. Germline assignment: CDR1 LGHNA and CDR2 YNFKEQ. V lost 0 bases, J lost 8 bases, and 17 bases lay in between. The CDR3: CASSQEGVGGEDEQFF. As DNA, the CDR3 is TGTGCCAGCAGCCAAGAAGGTGTAGGGGGGGAGGATGAGCAGTTCTTC.

The chain recombines TRBV19 with TRBJ2-2; tentative D call: TRBD2 (5 bases). In germline, CDR1 is LNHDA, CDR2 SQIVND (reference sequence). V was clipped by 9 bases and J by 2 bases, with 13 bases between them. The CDR3 sequence is 14 residues long. In DNA, the CDR3 is TGTGCCAGCCTCCCCGGGGTCAACACCGGGGAGCTGTTTTTT. Translated, it gives CASLPGVNTGELFF.

The chain carries TRBV19 and TRBJ2-7, with 8 nucleotides matching TRBD1. J was trimmed by 6 bases and V by 5 bases; bases with no gene match: 12. Germline V gives CDR1 LNHDA, CDR2 SQIVND (reference sequence). The CDR3 runs to 15 residues. The CDR3 DNA follows: TGTGCCAGTAGTGACCTCGGACAGGGATGGGGCGAGCAGTACTTC. Encoded protein: CASSDLGQGWGEQYF.

The chain links TRBV5-5 to TRBJ1-6; D possibly corresponds to TRBD1 (6 bases). The V end was cut by 4 bases, the J end by 14 bases, with 22 bases between. The CDR3 covers 15 residues. CDR1 and CDR2 from the germline V gene are SGHKS and YYEKEE (reference sequence). CDR3 in amino acids: CASSQPGGAVVSLHF. The DNA for the CDR3 is TGTGCCAGCAGCCAGCCGGGGGGCGCGGTTGTATCCCTCCACTTT.

The rearrangement links TRBV7-9 to TRBJ2-5, with a weak D call TRBD2 (6 bases). The V gene lost 0 bases and the J gene lost 3 bases, with 14 bases spanning the gap. Germline-derived CDR1 and CDR2 are SEHNR and FQNEAQ (reference sequence). The CDR3 has 16 residues. The CDR3 sequence: CASSLAGGGSKETQYF. The CDR3 DNA is TGTGCCAGCAGCTTAGCGGGAGGAGGGAGCAAAGAGACCCAGTACTTC.

The chain combines TRBV7-2 with TRBJ2-5; D is possibly TRBD2 (7 bases). Germline assignment: CDR1 SGHTA and CDR2 FQGNSA. There are 15 residues in the CDR3. Trimming took off 1 base at V and 4 bases at J, with 13 bases between the two ends. CDR3 nucleotides: TGTGCCAGCAGCTTAGTGGGGGGGCTAAGAGAGACCCAGTACTTC. Protein product: CASSLVGGLRETQYF.